This passage covers 21 T cell receptor beta chains from one sample sequenced in a study of T cell responses to AZD1222 COVID-19 vaccine. Data came from immunoSEQ multiplex PCR; TCRdb stores just in-frame clones and leaves some out. Altogether some 140,000 clones are present, approximately 90% being singletons, with the ten largest covering 1.9%. The source material was peripheral blood, sampled on day 0 of AZD1222 vaccination. The source is an adult in good health.

The rearrangement joins TRBV7-3 to TRBJ1-1; D may be TRBD1 (5 bases). The CDR3 has 17 residues. V was pared by 3 bases and J by 1 base, with 18 bases between. CDR1 and CDR2 (germline): SGHTA, FQGTGA. In DNA form, the CDR3 reads TGTGCCAGCAGCTTTTCGCGGACACCGCCGGGGAACACTGAAGCTTTCTTT. Residues: CASSFSRTPPGNTEAFF.

This clone was seen once. The J gene is TRBJ2-2, the V gene TRBV3-1 (or the pseudogene TRBV3-2), with D tentatively TRBD1 (6 bases). Deletions cut 2 bases from V and 6 bases from J, with 10 bases between. The CDR3 runs 14 residues. Germline V gene data show CDR1 as LGHDT and CDR2 as YNNKEL (reference sequence). CDR3 amino acids: CASSQSTGPGELFF. DNA of the CDR3: TGTGCCAGCAGCCAATCTACAGGGCCCGGGGAGCTGTTTTTT.

The genes are TRBV7-8 and TRBJ1-1; perhaps TRBD1 as D (6 bases). V was clipped by 11 bases and J by 6 bases, with 16 bases between them. This CDR3 comprises 12 residues. Per the germline V gene, CDR1 is SGHVS and CDR2 is FQNEAQ. CDR3 sequence reads: CAGQPLISEAFF. CDR3 sequence (DNA): TGTGCCGGACAGCCGCTAATCTCTGAAGCTTTCTTT.

The rearrangement links TRBV7-2 to TRBJ1-5, with D uncertain. Germline values: CDR1 SGHTA, CDR2 FQGNSA. Deletions cut 5 bases from V and 0 bases from J, with 11 bases between. The CDR3 spans 15 residues. The CDR3 region has the DNA TGTGCCAGCAGCCGGCAGGATTATAGCAATCAGCCCCAGCATTTT. Protein product: CASSRQDYSNQPQHF.

This chain links TRBV29-1 with TRBJ1-2, with 7 bases lining up with TRBD1. Germline V CDR1 and CDR2: SQVTM, ANQGSEA. The trim removed 6 bases at V and 8 bases at J, leaving 9 bases unmatched. The CDR3 spans 12 residues. The chain's CDR3 is CSVQTGLGGYTF. The CDR3 DNA reads as TGCAGCGTCCAGACAGGGTTGGGGGGCTACACCTTC.

The chain employs TRBV29-1 and TRBJ1-3; TRBD1 might be the D (5 bases). The CDR3 covers 14 residues. V was trimmed by 4 bases and J by 1 base, leaving 11 bases between them. Germline-derived CDR1 and CDR2 are SQVTM and ANQGSEA. CDR3 sequence (DNA): TGCAGCGTTGGGGGGGACCCTTCTGGAAACACCATATATTTT. Its translation is CSVGGDPSGNTIYF.

This clone came up once. The chain joins TRBV10-3 to TRBJ1-3, with 8 bases matching TRBD1. The germline V gene has CDR1 ENHRY and CDR2 SYGVKD. The CDR3 has 13 amino acids. V gave up 6 bases and J gave up 4 bases; unmatched junction bases: 2. The CDR3 sequence is CAISQGAGNTIYF. The CDR3 DNA reads TGTGCCATCAGCCAGGGGGCCGGAAACACCATATATTTT.

The rearrangement links TRBV7-9 to TRBJ1-1, with 7 positions matching TRBD1. Per the germline V gene, CDR1 is SEHNR and CDR2 is FQNEAQ (reference sequence). This CDR3 contains 15 residues. Trimming at V came to 5 bases and at J to 3 bases, leaving 9 bases not matched to a gene. The CDR3 is CASSTDRSWYTEAFF. CDR3 DNA: TGTGCCAGCAGCACGGACAGGAGCTGGTACACTGAAGCTTTCTTT.

CDR3 sequence: CASSKAQRAVGTGELFF. CDR3 DNA sequence: TGTGCCAGCAGCAAGGCGCAGAGGGCGGTTGGCACCGGGGAGCTGTTTTTT. The V gene is TRBV5-8, the J gene TRBJ2-2; TRBD2 is a possible D gene (5 bases). Trimming shortened V by 4 bases and J by 4 bases, and 20 bases separated the two germline ends. The CDR3 length is 17 residues. Germline CDR1 is SGHTS and CDR2 is YDEGEE.

This clone was seen only once. The chain combines TRBV28 with TRBJ1-2; D gene ambiguous. Deletions cut 1 base from V and 8 bases from J, with 17 bases between. CDR1 is MDHEN and CDR2 is SYDVKM in the germline V gene. The CDR3 is 15 amino acids. Here the CDR3 reads CASSLSGRDGKGYTF. DNA for the CDR3: TGTGCCAGCAGTTTATCTGGGAGGGATGGGAAGGGCTACACCTTC.

The chain is built from TRBV6-5 and TRBJ2-7; 7 bases match TRBD1. Per the germline V gene, CDR1 is MNHEY and CDR2 is SVGAGI. The CDR3 runs to 12 residues. V lost 6 bases and J lost 3; bases outside the gene matches: 2. CDR3 DNA sequence: TGTGCCAGCAGAAGGGACAGCTACGAGCAGTACTTC. Its translation: CASRRDSYEQYF.

V gene TRBV5-5 combines with J gene TRBJ1-5; D is unresolved. The CDR3 has 13 amino acids. CDR1 SGHKS and CDR2 YYEKEE come from the germline V gene (reference sequence). Trimming left V 5 bases short and J 4 bases short, with 10 bases between. The CDR3 DNA reads TGTGCCAGCAGTTTCGACACAAATCAGCCCCAGCATTTT. Protein product: CASSFDTNQPQHF.

The rearrangement uses TRBV5-1 and TRBJ2-1, with a tentative D call TRBD1 (6 bases). V lost 4 bases and J 4 bases, leaving 21 bases between the germline ends. The length of the CDR3 is 17 residues. Germline-derived CDR1 and CDR2 are SGHRS and YFSETQ. CDR3 coding DNA: TGCGCCAGCAGCCCGAACGGAGCACAGGGTGAATACAATGAGCAGTTCTTC. It yields the protein CASSPNGAQGEYNEQFF. The full variable domain, in which reference TRBV5-1 and TRBJ2-1 provide the parts outside the CDR3, is KAGVTQTPRYLIKTRGQQVTLSCSPISGHRSVSWYQQTPGQGLQFLFEYFSETQRNKGNFPGRFSGRQFSNSRSEMNVSTLELGDSALYLCASSPNGAQGEYNEQFFGPGTRLTVL.

This clone was seen once. This chain uses TRBV28 with TRBJ1-2; weak D call: TRBD1 (5 bases). CDR1 and CDR2 (germline): MDHEN, SYDVKM. V was pared by 4 bases and J by 4 bases, with 19 bases between. The CDR3 sequence is 16 residues long. CDR3 in DNA: TGTGCCAGCAGTTCTCCCGGGACCCAGGGCGGCTATGGCTACACCTTC. It codes for CASSSPGTQGGYGYTF.

The chain couples TRBV6-5 to TRBJ1-2; 8 nucleotides match TRBD1. Germline V lookup: CDR1 MNHEY, CDR2 SVGAGI. The CDR3 spans 13 residues. The CDR3: CAGGQGGNYGYTF. The CDR3 DNA reads as TGTGCTGGAGGACAGGGAGGGAACTATGGCTACACCTTC.

The chain combines TRBV20-1 with TRBJ2-1; TRBD2 aligns across 13 bases. The germline V gene has CDR1 DFQATT and CDR2 SNEGSKA (reference sequence). CDR3 length: 17 amino acids. V lost 3 bases and J lost 8; bases outside the gene matches: 13. CDR3 sequence reads: CSASVRTSGRNGDEQFF. In nucleotides, the CDR3 is TGCAGTGCTAGTGTGAGGACTAGCGGGAGAAATGGCGATGAGCAGTTCTTC.

The V and J genes are TRBV5-6 and TRBJ2-5, with 11 bases lining up with TRBD1. The CDR3 length is 14 residues. V gave up 7 bases and J gave up 5 bases; unmatched junction bases: 7. Germline V CDR1 and CDR2: SGHDT, YYEEEE. CDR3 sequence reads: CASDLGQGDETQYF. The CDR3 region has the DNA TGTGCCAGCGACTTGGGACAGGGGGATGAGACCCAGTACTTC.

The CDR3 nucleotides read TGTGCCAGCAGCGCTAGCGGGGGCTACCAAGAGACCCAGTACTTC. Its protein is CASSASGGYQETQYF. The gene calls are TRBV7-2 and TRBJ2-5, with 10 bases that match TRBD2. V lost 5 bases, J lost 0 bases, and 3 bases stayed unmatched. The CDR3 totals 15 residues. CDR1 and CDR2 (germline): SGHTA, FQGNSA.

The V and J genes are TRBV7-2 and TRBJ2-2; D not resolved. This CDR3 comprises 13 residues. Deletions cut 5 bases from V and 5 bases from J, with 9 bases between. CDR1 and CDR2 (germline): SGHTA, FQGNSA. CDR3 residues: CASSVRRTGELFF. The CDR3 nucleotides are TGTGCCAGCAGCGTAAGAAGGACCGGGGAGCTGTTTTTT. Full variable domain (missing parts from reference TRBV7-2 and TRBJ2-2): GAGVSQSPSNKVTEKGKDVELRCDPISGHTALYWYRQSLGQGLEFLIYFQGNSAPDKSGLPSDRFSAERTGGSVSTLTIQRTQQEDSAVYLCASSVRRTGELFFGEGSRLTVL.

The chain uses TRBV3-1 (or the pseudogene TRBV3-2) and TRBJ2-7, with D perhaps TRBD1 or TRBD2 (6 bases each). The germline CDR1 and CDR2 sequences are LGHDT and YNNKEL (reference sequence). Trimming removed 1 base at V and 6 bases at J, with 10 bases between. The CDR3 length is 13 residues. The CDR3 DNA follows: TGTGCCAGCAGCCAAGGAGGGGGGCTCGAGCAGTACTTC. Residues: CASSQGGGLEQYF.

The chain recombines TRBV11-3 with TRBJ2-2; D possibly matches TRBD1 or TRBD2 (5 bases each). The CDR3 totals 18 residues. Per germline, CDR1 SGHNT and CDR2 YENEEA. Deletions cut 2 bases from V and 2 bases from J, with 18 bases between. The CDR3 loop is CASSLLGLGTDNTGELFF. CDR3 DNA sequence: TGTGCCAGCAGCTTACTCGGGTTGGGGACGGACAACACCGGGGAGCTGTTTTTT.